This TCR beta chain was recovered during a study of T cell repertoires in cytomegalovirus infection. Study overall: The authors relied on CMV epitopes, both recently identified HLA-C-restricted and well-studied HLA-B-restricted. Study findings and constraints: CMV-specific TCR beta clonotypes restricted by HLA-C were the ones dominating the ex vivo response.

Germline CDR1 SGHVS, CDR2 FNYEAQ. This CDR3 comprises 17 residues. The junction had 11 bases not matched to a gene; V was cut back by 5 bases and J by 2 bases. This clonotype was seen only a few times. Its antigen is unidentified. Each CDR3 protein is one row after TCRdb ran MiXCR on the reads. Counted here are approximately 910,000 distinct CDR3 sequences, roughly 31% occurring once; the ten biggest clones make up over 13%. The TCR comes from a human donor in good health (CMV status not recorded). Some clones in this sample may be carry-over from other donors' samples. This rearrangement joins TRBV7-6 to TRBJ2-1; 8 nucleotides agree with TRBD2. The material sequenced was cultured CD8+ T cells from PBMCs, taken from culture after CMV antigen stimulation. CDR3 nucleotides: TGTGCCAGCAGCCTAAACGGGGGGGCCGGTCCCTACAATGAGCAGTTCTTC. Protein product: CASSLNGGAGPYNEQFF.